This TCR beta chain appears in the sequencing data of a study of blood T cell repertoires in COVID-19 (dated by TCRdb to about 2020). About the full investigation: Samples from collaborators originated in the United States, Italy and Spain and spanned both the acute and convalescent phases of COVID-19. Subjects who had been exposed to COVID-19, were actively infected with it, or had recovered from it provided the deeply sampled blood TCRbeta repertoires that made up the dataset. The material from the prospective study consisted of cDNA or gDNA derived from T cells, B-cell-depleted T cells, or PBMCs. The samples were drawn from two sources: the first 160 participants of the ongoing ImmuneRACE study, and 1,000 to 1,500 subjects contributed by 6 global collaborators. A de-identified subject ID, COVID-19 status, age in years and sex were almost always included in the sample metadata. The repertoires were released in a freely available public database meant as a resource for research on the immune response to SARS-CoV-2. Where available, HLA class I and class II types were obtained from metadata supplied by the sample provider rather than from assay-based typing. What the research found in general, with its limitations: The amount of clinical and demographic metadata varied by source and participant and was provided uncurated.

Concerning this clone itself: It lacks a known antigen. Base-call qualities are not available, and no considerably larger clone is one nucleotide away.

The immunoSEQ Assay, a bias-controlled multiplex PCR, was used to amplify TCRbeta CDR3 regions from genomic DNA. Under the source paper's analysis protocol: Within the assay, amplification of reference gene primers was used to estimate how many nucleated cells each sample contained. Sequence reads were collapsed and filtered to measure the absolute abundance of every unique TCRbeta CDR3 rearrangement. For each sample, productive Simpson clonality was calculated as the square root of Simpson's diversity index over productive rearrangements. Sourced from immuneACCESS, this table was stored by TCRdb with only in-frame sequences that have V and J called. A share of the clones is absent; for the studies checked, an unresolved V gene accounts for under half, and the remainder has no known explanation. Clone size and the V and J calls come from that table; the DNA yielded D and trimming. The sample records 150,000 to 200,000 clones, 94% of which are singletons. The ten largest clones add up to roughly 0.76% of the sample.

In Seattle, one collaborating source enrolled patients while the infection was active and tracked those patients longitudinally over the course of disease. Each collaborating institution followed its own protocols to collect whole blood in K2EDTA tubes. For TCRbeta analysis, collaborators shipped samples in one of three forms: frozen whole blood, isolated PBMCs, or DNA extracted from either of those sample types. Sequenced material: peripheral blood. The source is a man aged 30 to 45 with COVID-19, enrolled during active disease.

The CDR3 region reads CASSQEPSYEQYF. The nucleotides are TGCGCCAGCAGCCAAGAACCCAGCTACGAGCAGTACTTC. This chain joins TRBV4-1 to TRBJ2-7; the D gene is unclear. Looking up the germline V gene yields CDR1 MGHRA and CDR2 YSYEKL. The junction carries 6 bases between V and J, which are trimmed by 0 bases and 3 bases respectively. There are 13 amino acids in the CDR3, from cysteine to phenylalanine inclusive. Of the read, only the CDR3 DNA is kept; its 39 bases are in frame from base 1.